This TCR beta chain was captured in a study of CD8+CD57+ T cells in acquired aplastic anemia. About the research overall: Sorted CD4+ plus CD8+ cells gave DNA averaging about 3.2 ug. Healthy donor sequencing depth: some 10 million CD4+, 11 million to 13 million CD8+ reads.

General study findings and limits: Found in both controls and patients were 25 to 35 CD8+ CDR3 sequences. Patients and controls had CD8+ Simpson's diversity values that were not significantly distinct.

Template material for TCR beta VDJ and CDR3 profiling consisted of genomic DNA. A single record per CDR3 protein comes from TCRdb applying MiXCR to the reads. The sample shows 150,000 to 200,000 distinct CDR3 sequences, 35% to 50% of them seen only once. Turning to this clonotype: Its antigen is still unknown.

The germline V gene has CDR1 SQVTM and CDR2 ANQGSEA. Trimming removed 5 bases at V and 8 bases at J, with 13 bases between. The CDR3 has 12 amino acids. The chain uses TRBV29-1 and TRBJ2-1; unclear D gene. The sequencing input was sorted CD4+, CD8+, or CD8+CD57+ T cells (not recorded which) from PBMCs. The TCR was taken from a human donor in good health. The CDR3 loop reads CSVYSRIDEQFF. CDR3 in DNA: TGCAGCGTTTACTCTCGCATCGATGAGCAGTTCTTC.